This TCR beta chain was found in a study of CD8 T cells in ankylosing spondylitis. Concerning this clonotype itself: Its antigen is as yet unknown.

Trimming removed 1 base at V and 0 bases at J, with 12 bases between. CDR3 size: 15 residues. From germline, CDR1 is DFQATT and CDR2 SNEGSKA (reference sequence). General study results and limits: Roughly 8 highly homologous variants made up a TCR beta motif, and this motif appeared characteristic of ankylosing spondylitis blood. A subset of motif variants has previously been described in the synovial fluid and blood of reactive arthritis.

TCRdb re-derived calls from the 5' RACE reads in MiXCR, one entry per CDR3 protein. The repertoire holds about 540,000 distinct CDR3 sequences, with roughly 13% as singletons. The source is a male donor with ankylosing spondylitis. The rearrangement joins TRBV20-1 to TRBJ2-5; tentative D call: TRBD2 (6 bases). Specimen: blood, either unsorted or a sorted T cell fraction (not recorded which). Here the CDR3 reads CSARVPAGYQETQYF. The CDR3 DNA reads as TGCAGTGCTAGAGTTCCAGCGGGCTACCAAGAGACCCAGTACTTC.